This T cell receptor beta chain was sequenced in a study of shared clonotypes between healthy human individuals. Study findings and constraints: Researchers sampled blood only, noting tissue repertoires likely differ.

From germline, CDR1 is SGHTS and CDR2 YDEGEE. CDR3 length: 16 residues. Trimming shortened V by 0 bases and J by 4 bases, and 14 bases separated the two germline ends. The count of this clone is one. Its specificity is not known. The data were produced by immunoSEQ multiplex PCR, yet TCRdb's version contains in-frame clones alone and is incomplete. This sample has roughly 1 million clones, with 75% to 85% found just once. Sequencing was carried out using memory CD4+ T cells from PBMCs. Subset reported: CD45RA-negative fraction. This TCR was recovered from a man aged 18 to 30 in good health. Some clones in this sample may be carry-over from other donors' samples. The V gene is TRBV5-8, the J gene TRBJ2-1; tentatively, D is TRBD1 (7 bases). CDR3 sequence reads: CASSLARGEAYNEQFF. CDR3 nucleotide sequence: TGTGCCAGCAGCTTGGCCAGGGGGGAGGCTTACAATGAGCAGTTCTTC. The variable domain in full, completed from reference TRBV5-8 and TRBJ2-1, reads EAGVTQSPTHLIKTRGQQATLRCSPISGHTSVYWYQQALGLGLQFLLWYDEGEERNRGNFPPRFSGRQFPNYSSELNVNALELEDSALYLCASSLARGEAYNEQFFGPGTRLTVL.